This TCR beta chain comes out of a study of control samples from healthy donors and cancer patients. The table came from immunoSEQ multiplex PCR; TCRdb's copy has only in-frame clones and leaves some out. The table records 150,000 or so clones, 93% of them present only once. The CDR3 totals 14 residues. From germline, CDR1 is MDHEN and CDR2 SYDVKM. The V and J ends lost 6 bases and 6 bases, in that order; junction bases with no gene match: 9. The J gene is TRBJ2-7, the V gene TRBV28; 9 bases agree with TRBD2. This receptor was taken from a man aged 18 to 29 in good health. Material: blood. CDR3 in DNA: TGTGCCAGCAGCCTGACTAGCGGCCCCAGCGAGCAGTACTTC. Amino acid sequence: CASSLTSGPSEQYF.